These T cell receptor beta chains were read from a single sample in a study of T cell repertoires in cytomegalovirus infection. No cognate antigen is known for these TCRs. One entry per CDR3 protein results from TCRdb running MiXCR on the reads. Of around 900,000 distinct CDR3 sequences in the sample, roughly a third are singletons; the top ten hold about an eighth. The sequences come from cultured CD8+ T cells from PBMCs, collected from culture after CMV antigen stimulation. The receptors stem from a human donor in good health (CMV status not recorded). Some clones in this sample may be carry-over from other donors' samples. The CDR3 runs from the conserved cysteine through the conserved F or W. Fields, in order: clone size, V gene, J gene, D gene, CDR3 DNA, CDR3 protein. D genes are given only for firm matches. Not every row has a clone size; where given, it reads once, few, many or a size class.

clone size: many
V gene: TRBV28
J gene: TRBJ1-2
D gene: TRBD1
CDR3 DNA: TGTGCCAGCACCATTGACAGGGGGATCAGTGGCTACACCTTC
CDR3 protein: CASTIDRGISGYTF

clone size: -
V gene: TRBV6-5
J gene: TRBJ1-1
D gene: -
CDR3 DNA: TGTGCCAGCAGTTACCGGCTGGGCACTGAAGCTTTCTTT
CDR3 protein: CASSYRLGTEAFF

clone size: -
V gene: TRBV5-6
J gene: TRBJ2-2
D gene: TRBD2
CDR3 DNA: TGTGCCAGCCTCTCGGGACTAGCGGGGGAGCTAACTCGGACCGGGGAGCTGTTTTTT
CDR3 protein: CASLSGLAGELTRTGELFF

clone size: -
V gene: TRBV12-3/TRBV12-4
J gene: TRBJ1-2
D gene: -
CDR3 DNA: TGTGCCAGCAGTTTGGGACGCAAGGGCCCTCATGGCTACACCTTC
CDR3 protein: CASSLGRKGPHGYTF

clone size: -
V gene: TRBV7-6
J gene: TRBJ2-5
D gene: TRBD2
CDR3 DNA: TGTGCCAGCAGCCACGATGACTCAGGGCGGGGGGCGCTGGAGACCCAGTACTTC
CDR3 protein: CASSHDDSGRGALETQYF

clone size: few
V gene: TRBV6-5
J gene: TRBJ1-4
D gene: -
CDR3 DNA: TGTGCCAGCAGTTACGGCTTTTCCCAGCAGAATGAAAAACTGTTTTTT
CDR3 protein: CASSYGFSQQNEKLFF

clone size: -
V gene: TRBV4-3
J gene: TRBJ1-6
D gene: -
CDR3 DNA: TGCGCCAGCAGCCAAGGGAGGACACCCCTCCACTTT
CDR3 protein: CASSQGRTPLHF

clone size: -
V gene: TRBV27
J gene: TRBJ2-1
D gene: -
CDR3 DNA: TGTGCCAGCAGTTTGGGTGCGGCCGAGGGGCAGTTCTTC
CDR3 protein: CASSLGAAEGQFF

clone size: -
V gene: TRBV7-9
J gene: TRBJ2-3
D gene: -
CDR3 DNA: TGTGCCAGCAGCCGGGGCGGGGTTGATACAGATACGCAGTATTTT
CDR3 protein: CASSRGGVDTDTQYF

clone size: -
V gene: TRBV6-1
J gene: TRBJ1-5
D gene: -
CDR3 DNA: TGTGCCAGCAGATCGGACAGCTATAGCAATCAGCCCCAGCATTTT
CDR3 protein: CASRSDSYSNQPQHF

clone size: once
V gene: TRBV29-1
J gene: TRBJ1-2
D gene: -
CDR3 DNA: TGCAGCGTTGAGCCAGGCTTCGACTACTATGGCTACACCTTC
CDR3 protein: CSVEPGFDYYGYTF

clone size: many
V gene: TRBV6-5
J gene: TRBJ2-7
D gene: -
CDR3 DNA: TGTGCCAGCAGTTATGTTCAGGGGCCGGACGAGCAGTACTTC
CDR3 protein: CASSYVQGPDEQYF

clone size: -
V gene: TRBV2
J gene: TRBJ2-7
D gene: TRBD1
CDR3 DNA: TGTGCCAGCTCCAAAACGGGACAGGCAATTTCCGAGCAGTACTTC
CDR3 protein: CASSKTGQAISEQYF

clone size: once
V gene: TRBV7-9
J gene: TRBJ1-4
D gene: -
CDR3 DNA: TGTGCCAGCAGCTTACCCGAGACAGGTGAAAAACTGTTTTTT
CDR3 protein: CASSLPETGEKLFF

clone size: few
V gene: TRBV6-6
J gene: TRBJ2-5
D gene: -
CDR3 DNA: TGTGCCAGCAGTGTCCTTGTGAGCGGCCAAGAGACCCAGTACTTC
CDR3 protein: CASSVLVSGQETQYF

clone size: few
V gene: TRBV20-1
J gene: TRBJ1-5
D gene: TRBD1
CDR3 DNA: TGCAGTGCAGTCACAGGGGGACGGCAGCCCCAGCATTTT
CDR3 protein: CSAVTGGRQPQHF